This TCR beta chain stems from a study of blood T cell repertoires in COVID-19. Study details: The study drew acute and convalescent COVID-19 samples from the United States, Italy and Spain. T cells, B-cell-depleted T cells, or PBMCs provided the cDNA or gDNA that served as material.

Original processing notes: Amplifying reference gene primers gave estimates of nucleated cell counts. Profiling relied on immunoSEQ multiplex PCR, and the TCRdb table lists in-frame clones only, not all of them. The V and J calls and clone size come from that table; D and trimming were worked out from the DNA. The profile shows around 70,000 clones, about 91% of them singletons. Trimming removed 5 bases from V and 9 bases from J, with 11 bases in between. CDR1 is MNHEY, CDR2 SVGAGI, per germline. This CDR3 has 13 residues. The TCR was taken from a human donor in a cohort sampled during active COVID-19. V is TRBV6-5 and J is TRBJ1-6; the D is unclear. What was sequenced was peripheral blood. CDR3 loop: CASSPRQVSPLHF. In DNA, the CDR3 is TGTGCCAGCAGTCCCCGTCAGGTTTCACCCCTCCACTTT.